Each of the 9 T cell receptor beta chains below was sequenced from the same sample in a study of T cells in Graves' hyperthyroidism and ophthalmopathy. Authors of the study amplified TCR beta CDR3 regions from RNA transcripts. A set of HTBI primers served as the primers for a first-round RT-PCR of the TCR CDR3. TCRdb ran MiXCR on the multiplex PCR reads and lists one entry per CDR3 protein. The table shows hundreds of thousands of distinct CDR3 sequences, with approximately 14% occurring only once. Sequencing used blood. These receptors were collected from a young woman with Graves' hyperthyroidism.

This clonotype was detected ten times or more. This sequence joins TRBV30 and TRBJ1-2; 7 bases match TRBD1. There are 14 residues in the CDR3. Germline CDR1 GTSNPN, CDR2 SVGIG (reference sequence). V lost 1 base and J lost 8; bases outside the gene matches: 10. The CDR3 nucleotides are TGTGCCTGGAGTGCCCGACAGGGCAGGTACGGCTACACCTTC. This codes for CAWSARQGRYGYTF.

On this clonotype: At one of its ends the junction is not consistent with the germline gene, which may arise from a read error. The chain carries TRBV2 and TRBJ2-7, with 8 positions matching TRBD1. The germline V gene encodes CDR1 SNHLY and CDR2 FYNNEI. This CDR3 region has 13 residues. The CDR3 nucleotides read TGTGCCAGCAGGGGACAGGTCTCCTACAAGCAGTACTTC. This encodes CASRGQVSYKQYF.

There are many counts of this clonotype. The chain links TRBV5-1 to TRBJ2-3; 9 bases fit TRBD2. The germline CDR1 and CDR2 sequences are SGHRS and YFSETQ. The CDR3 has 17 amino acids. V dropped 0 bases and J dropped 0; count of bases not matched to a gene: 5. The DNA of the CDR3 is TGCGCCAGCAGCTTGGATACGCGGGAGGGTAGCACAGATACGCAGTATTTT. It codes for CASSLDTREGSTDTQYF.

This clonotype was counted only a few times. This chain uses TRBV4-3 with TRBJ1-2; possible D gene TRBD1, 5 bases. CDR3 length: 14 residues. V gave up 3 bases and J gave up 4 bases, with 12 bases separating them. Germline V lookup: CDR1 LGHNA, CDR2 YSLEER. CDR3 nucleotides: TGCGCCAGCAGCCAGGGGACCCTGGGCTATGGCTACACCTTC. Protein: CASSQGTLGYGYTF.

The rearrangement joins TRBV5-1 to TRBJ1-5; a weak D match, TRBD1 (5 bases). This CDR3 contains 14 residues. Germline assignment: CDR1 SGHRS and CDR2 YFSETQ. The germline V and J ends were trimmed by 0 bases and 5 bases, with 9 bases remaining between them. CDR3 nucleotides: TGCGCCAGCAGCTTGGAAGGCAGGGATCAGCCCCAGCATTTT. Protein product: CASSLEGRDQPQHF.

This clonotype was counted a few times. The chain couples TRBV27 to TRBJ2-1; unclear D gene. V lost 3 bases and J 5 bases, leaving 14 bases between the germline ends. Germline V gene lookup returns CDR1 MNHEY and CDR2 SMNVEV (reference sequence). The CDR3 runs 15 residues. The CDR3 region has the DNA TGTGCCAGCAGTTTTTTTAGTGCAGGAAACAATGAGCAGTTCTTC. Encoded protein: CASSFFSAGNNEQFF.

This chain uses TRBV6-2 or TRBV6-3 with TRBJ2-1, with D unresolved. The CDR3 consists of 13 residues. Germline V gives CDR1 MNHEY, CDR2 SVGEGT. The germline V and J ends were trimmed by 0 bases and 7 bases, with 7 bases remaining between them. The chain's CDR3 is CASSYSPLNEQFF. The CDR3 nucleotides read TGTGCCAGCAGTTACTCGCCTTTAAATGAGCAGTTCTTC.

This clonotype was seen repeatedly, ten times or more. The rearrangement links TRBV10-3 to TRBJ1-2, with a possible D match to TRBD1 (5 bases). The CDR3 runs to 14 residues. Germline CDR1 reads ENHRY; CDR2 reads SYGVKD. The V end lost 8 bases, the J end lost 4 bases, and 17 bases lay between the germline ends. In nucleotides, the CDR3 is TGTGCCATCGGAGGAGAGGGGACCGGCTATGGCTACACCTTC. Amino acids: CAIGGEGTGYGYTF.

The J gene is TRBJ2-7, the V gene TRBV6-1; the D is unclear. The CDR3 spans 13 residues. V lost 7 bases to trimming and J lost 2 bases, with 12 bases between them. Germline lookup yields CDR1 MNHNS and CDR2 SASEGT. The CDR3 DNA is TGTGCCAGCAAAAAAGACTCTCCCTACGAGCAGTACTTC. Amino acids: CASKKDSPYEQYF.